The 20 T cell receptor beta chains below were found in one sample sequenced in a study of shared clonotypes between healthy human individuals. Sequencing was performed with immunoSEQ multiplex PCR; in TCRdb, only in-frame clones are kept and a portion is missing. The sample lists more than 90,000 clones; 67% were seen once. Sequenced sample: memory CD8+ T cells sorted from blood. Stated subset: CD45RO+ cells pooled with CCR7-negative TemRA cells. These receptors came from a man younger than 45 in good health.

CDR3 amino acids: CASSGSFNRGSYEQYF. The CDR3 coding sequence is TGTGCCAGCAGTGGGTCCTTCAACAGGGGCTCCTACGAGCAGTACTTC. The chain recombines TRBV2 with TRBJ2-7, with 7 bases matching TRBD1. Germline CDR1 SNHLY, CDR2 FYNNEI. The CDR3 runs 16 residues. V shed 4 bases and J 0 bases; nucleotides not matched to a gene: 9.

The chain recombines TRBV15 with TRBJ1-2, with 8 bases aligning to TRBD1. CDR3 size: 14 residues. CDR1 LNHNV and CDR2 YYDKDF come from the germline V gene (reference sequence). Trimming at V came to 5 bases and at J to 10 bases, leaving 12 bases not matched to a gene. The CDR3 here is CATSFDRGPLAYTF. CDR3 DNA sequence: TGTGCCACCAGCTTTGACAGGGGCCCTCTCGCCTACACCTTC.

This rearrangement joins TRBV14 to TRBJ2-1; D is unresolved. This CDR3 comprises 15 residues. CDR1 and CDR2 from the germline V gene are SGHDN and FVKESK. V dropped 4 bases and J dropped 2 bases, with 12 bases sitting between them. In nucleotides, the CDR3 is TGTGCCAGCAGCCCCACCCACAGCCCCTACAATGAGCAGTTCTTC. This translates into CASSPTHSPYNEQFF.

CDR3 sequence: CSVGWMGETQYF. The CDR3 DNA reads as TGCAGCGTTGGTTGGATGGGGGAGACCCAGTACTTC. The chain uses TRBV29-1 and TRBJ2-5; D gene ambiguous. This CDR3 is built from 12 residues. The germline V and J ends were trimmed by 4 bases and 5 bases, with 11 bases remaining between them. Germline CDR1 and CDR2: SQVTM and ANQGSEA.

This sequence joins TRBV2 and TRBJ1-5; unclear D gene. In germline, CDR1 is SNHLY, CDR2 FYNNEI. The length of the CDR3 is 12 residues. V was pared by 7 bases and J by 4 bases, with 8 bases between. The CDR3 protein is CASTAGNQPQHF. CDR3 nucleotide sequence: TGTGCCAGCACCGCGGGAAATCAGCCCCAGCATTTT.

CDR3 region: CASSDALLGQETQYF. For the CDR3, the DNA is TGCGCCAGCAGTGATGCACTCTTAGGGCAAGAGACCCAGTACTTC. The J gene is TRBJ2-5, the V gene TRBV10-2; D is undetermined. V was shortened by 3 bases and J by 2 bases, with 13 bases between the two germline ends. Germline V gene data show CDR1 as WSHSY and CDR2 as SAAADI. CDR3 length: 15 residues.

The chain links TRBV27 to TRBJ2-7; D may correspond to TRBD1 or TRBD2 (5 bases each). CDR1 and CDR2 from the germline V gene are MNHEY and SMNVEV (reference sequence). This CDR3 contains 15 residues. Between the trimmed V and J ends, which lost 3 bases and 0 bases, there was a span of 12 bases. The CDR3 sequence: CASSLSGRISYEQYF. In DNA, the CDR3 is TGTGCCAGCAGTTTGTCGGGACGGATCTCCTACGAGCAGTACTTC.

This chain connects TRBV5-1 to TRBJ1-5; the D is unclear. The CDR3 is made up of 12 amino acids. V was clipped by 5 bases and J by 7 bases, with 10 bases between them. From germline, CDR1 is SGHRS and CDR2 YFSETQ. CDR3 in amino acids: CASRFLLQPQHF. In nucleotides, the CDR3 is TGCGCCAGCAGGTTCCTGCTCCAGCCCCAGCATTTT. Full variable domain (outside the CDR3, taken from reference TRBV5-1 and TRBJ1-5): KAGVTQTPRYLIKTRGQQVTLSCSPISGHRSVSWYQQTPGQGLQFLFEYFSETQRNKGNFPGRFSGRQFSNSRSEMNVSTLELGDSALYLCASRFLLQPQHFGDGTRLSIL.

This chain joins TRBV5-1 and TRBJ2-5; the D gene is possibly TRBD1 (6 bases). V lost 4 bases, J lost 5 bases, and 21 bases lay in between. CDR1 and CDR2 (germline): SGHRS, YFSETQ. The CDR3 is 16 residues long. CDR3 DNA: TGCGCCAGCAGCCCTAATGCAGGGGTGGTTGAGGAGACCCAGTACTTC. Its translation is CASSPNAGVVEETQYF.

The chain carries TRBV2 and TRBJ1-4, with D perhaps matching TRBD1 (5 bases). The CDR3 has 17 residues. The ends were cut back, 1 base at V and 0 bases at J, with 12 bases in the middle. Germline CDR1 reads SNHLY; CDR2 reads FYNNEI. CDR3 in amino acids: CASSEGRDRSTNEKLFF. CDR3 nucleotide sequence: TGTGCCAGCAGTGAAGGACGTGACAGATCAACTAATGAAAAACTGTTTTTT.

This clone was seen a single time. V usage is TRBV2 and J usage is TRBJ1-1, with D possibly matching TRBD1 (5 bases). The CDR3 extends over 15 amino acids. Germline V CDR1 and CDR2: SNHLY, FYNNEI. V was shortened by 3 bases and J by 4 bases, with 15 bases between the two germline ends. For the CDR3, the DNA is TGTGCCAGCAGTGAGATTGGAGACGGGGGCACTGAAGCTTTCTTT. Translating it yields CASSEIGDGGTEAFF.

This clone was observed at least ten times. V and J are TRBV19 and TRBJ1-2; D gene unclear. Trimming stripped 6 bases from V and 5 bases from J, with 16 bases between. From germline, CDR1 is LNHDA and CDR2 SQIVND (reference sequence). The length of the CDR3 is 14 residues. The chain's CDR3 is CASSLPGSTYGYTF. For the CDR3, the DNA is TGTGCCAGTAGCCTACCCGGGTCGACATATGGCTACACCTTC.

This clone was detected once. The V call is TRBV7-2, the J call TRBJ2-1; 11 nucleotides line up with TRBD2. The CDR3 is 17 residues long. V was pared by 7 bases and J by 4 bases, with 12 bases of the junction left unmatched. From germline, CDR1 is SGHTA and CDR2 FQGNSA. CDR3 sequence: CASTTGLAGQYYNEQFF. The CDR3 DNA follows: TGTGCCAGCACCACCGGACTAGCGGGTCAGTATTACAATGAGCAGTTCTTC.

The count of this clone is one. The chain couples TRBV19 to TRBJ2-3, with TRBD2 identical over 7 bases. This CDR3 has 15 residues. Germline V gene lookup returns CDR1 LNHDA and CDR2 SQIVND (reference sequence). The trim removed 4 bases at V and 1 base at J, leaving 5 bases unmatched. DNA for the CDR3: TGTGCCAGTAGTAAGGGACTACCTGGCACAGATACGCAGTATTTT. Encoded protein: CASSKGLPGTDTQYF.

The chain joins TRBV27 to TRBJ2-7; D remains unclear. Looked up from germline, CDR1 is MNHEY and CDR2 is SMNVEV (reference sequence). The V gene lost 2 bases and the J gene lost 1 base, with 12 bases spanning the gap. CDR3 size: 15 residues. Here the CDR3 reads CASSLGAERSYEQYF. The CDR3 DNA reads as TGTGCCAGCAGTTTAGGCGCGGAAAGGTCCTACGAGCAGTACTTC.

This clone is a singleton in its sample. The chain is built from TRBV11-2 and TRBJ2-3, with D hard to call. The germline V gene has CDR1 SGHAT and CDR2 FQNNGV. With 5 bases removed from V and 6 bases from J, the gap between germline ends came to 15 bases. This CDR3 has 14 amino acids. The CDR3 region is CASSPSPRPDTQYF. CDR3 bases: TGTGCCAGCAGCCCAAGTCCTCGGCCCGATACGCAGTATTTT.

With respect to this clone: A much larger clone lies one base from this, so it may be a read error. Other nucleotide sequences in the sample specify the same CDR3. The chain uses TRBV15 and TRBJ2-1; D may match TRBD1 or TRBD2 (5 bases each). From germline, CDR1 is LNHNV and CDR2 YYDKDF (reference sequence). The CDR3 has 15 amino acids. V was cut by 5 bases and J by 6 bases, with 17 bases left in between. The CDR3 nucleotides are TGTGCCACCAGCGAGCGGACGGGGACGAGCAATGAGCAGTTCTTC. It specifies CATSERTGTSNEQFF.

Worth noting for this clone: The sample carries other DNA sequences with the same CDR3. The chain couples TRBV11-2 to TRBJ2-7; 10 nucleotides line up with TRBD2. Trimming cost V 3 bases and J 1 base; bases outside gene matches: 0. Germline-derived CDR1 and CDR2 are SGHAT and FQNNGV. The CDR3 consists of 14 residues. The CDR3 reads CASSLTSGSYEQYF. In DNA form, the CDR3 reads TGTGCCAGCAGCTTGACTAGCGGGTCCTACGAGCAGTACTTC.

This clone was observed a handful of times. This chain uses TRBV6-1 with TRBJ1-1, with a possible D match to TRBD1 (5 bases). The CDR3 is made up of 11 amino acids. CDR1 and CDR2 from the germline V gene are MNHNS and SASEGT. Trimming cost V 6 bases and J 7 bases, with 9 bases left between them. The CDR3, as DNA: TGTGCCAGCAGGAGGGGAAGTGAAGCTTTCTTT. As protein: CASRRGSEAFF.

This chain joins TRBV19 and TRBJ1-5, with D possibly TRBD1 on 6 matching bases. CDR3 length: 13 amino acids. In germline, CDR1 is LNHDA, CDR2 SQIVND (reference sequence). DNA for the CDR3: TGTGCAGGGGGGGGACCGTTCAATCAGCCCCAGCATTTT. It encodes CAGGGPFNQPQHF. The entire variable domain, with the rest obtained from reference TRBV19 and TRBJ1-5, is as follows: DGGITQSPKYLFRKEGQNVTLSCEQNLNHDAMYWYRQDPGQGLRLIYYSQIVNDFQKGDIAEGYSVSREKKESFPLTVTSAQKNPTAFYLCAGGGPFNQPQHFGDGTRLSIL.